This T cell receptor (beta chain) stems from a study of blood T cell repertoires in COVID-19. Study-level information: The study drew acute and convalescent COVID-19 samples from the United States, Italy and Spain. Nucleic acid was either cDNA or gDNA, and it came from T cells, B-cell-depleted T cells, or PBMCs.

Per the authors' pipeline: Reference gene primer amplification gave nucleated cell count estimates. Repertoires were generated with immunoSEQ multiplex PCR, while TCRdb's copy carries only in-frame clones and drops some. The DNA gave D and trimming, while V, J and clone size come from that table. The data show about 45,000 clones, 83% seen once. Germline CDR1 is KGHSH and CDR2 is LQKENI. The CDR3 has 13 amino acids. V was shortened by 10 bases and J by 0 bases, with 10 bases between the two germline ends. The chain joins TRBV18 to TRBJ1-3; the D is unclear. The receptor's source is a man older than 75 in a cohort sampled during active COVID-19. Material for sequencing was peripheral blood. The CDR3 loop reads CATTGSSGNTIYF. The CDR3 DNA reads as TGTGCCACAACTGGTAGCTCTGGAAACACCATATATTTT.